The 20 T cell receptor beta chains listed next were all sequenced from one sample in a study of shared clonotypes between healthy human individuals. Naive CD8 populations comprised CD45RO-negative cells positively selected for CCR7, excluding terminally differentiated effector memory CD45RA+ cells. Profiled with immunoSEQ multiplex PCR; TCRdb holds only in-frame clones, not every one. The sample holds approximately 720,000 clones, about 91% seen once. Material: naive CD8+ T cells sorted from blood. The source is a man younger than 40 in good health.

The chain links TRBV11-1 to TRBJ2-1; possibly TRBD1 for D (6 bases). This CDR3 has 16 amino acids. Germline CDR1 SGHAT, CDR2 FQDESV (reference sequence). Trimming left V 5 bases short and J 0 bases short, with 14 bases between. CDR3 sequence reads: CASSPDTGSSYNEQFF. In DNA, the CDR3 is TGTGCCAGCAGCCCAGACACAGGGAGCTCCTACAATGAGCAGTTCTTC.

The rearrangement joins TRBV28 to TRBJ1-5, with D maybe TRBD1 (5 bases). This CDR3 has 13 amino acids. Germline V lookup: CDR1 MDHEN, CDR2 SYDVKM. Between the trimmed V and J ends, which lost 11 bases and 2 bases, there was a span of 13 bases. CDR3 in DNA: TGTGCCGGGGGACTGGATGGCAATCAGCCCCAGCATTTT. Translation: CAGGLDGNQPQHF.

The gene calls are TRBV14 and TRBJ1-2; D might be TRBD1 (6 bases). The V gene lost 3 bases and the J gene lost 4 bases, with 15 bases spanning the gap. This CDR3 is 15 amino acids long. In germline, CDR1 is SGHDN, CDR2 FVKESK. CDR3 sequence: CASSQGQGSFYGYTF. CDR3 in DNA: TGTGCCAGCAGCCAGGGCCAGGGGAGTTTCTATGGCTACACCTTC.

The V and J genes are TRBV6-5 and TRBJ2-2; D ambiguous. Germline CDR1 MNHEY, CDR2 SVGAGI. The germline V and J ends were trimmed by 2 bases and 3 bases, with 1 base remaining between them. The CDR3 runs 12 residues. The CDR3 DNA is TGTGCCAGCAGTTACGACACCGGGGAGCTGTTTTTT. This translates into CASSYDTGELFF.

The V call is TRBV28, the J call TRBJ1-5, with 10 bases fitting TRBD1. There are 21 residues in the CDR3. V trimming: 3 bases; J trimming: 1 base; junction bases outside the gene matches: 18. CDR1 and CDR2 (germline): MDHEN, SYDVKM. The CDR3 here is CASSFSLLGQGQVSSNQPQHF. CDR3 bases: TGTGCCAGCAGTTTTTCTCTACTGGGACAGGGGCAAGTATCAAGCAATCAGCCCCAGCATTTT.

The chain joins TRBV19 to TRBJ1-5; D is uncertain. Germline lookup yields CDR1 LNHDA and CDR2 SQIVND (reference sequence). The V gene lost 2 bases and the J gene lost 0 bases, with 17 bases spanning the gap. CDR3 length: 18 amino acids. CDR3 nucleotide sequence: TGTGCCAGTAGTATACGGAGTGTGGCCGAAGATAGCAATCAGCCCCAGCATTTT. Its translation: CASSIRSVAEDSNQPQHF.

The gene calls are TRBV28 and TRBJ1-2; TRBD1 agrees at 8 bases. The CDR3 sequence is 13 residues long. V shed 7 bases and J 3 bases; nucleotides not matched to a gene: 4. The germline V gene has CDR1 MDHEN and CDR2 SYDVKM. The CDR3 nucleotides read TGTGCCAGCAAGCAGGGGGCGGACTATGGCTACACCTTC. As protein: CASKQGADYGYTF.

The CDR3 region has the DNA TGTGCCAGCAGCTTTTCTAGCGGGAGCGGAGGGTTTTACAATGAGCAGTTCTTC. This sequence encodes CASSFSSGSGGFYNEQFF. The V call is TRBV7-6, the J call TRBJ2-1, with 10 positions matching TRBD2. The CDR3 has 18 amino acids. V shed 3 bases, J shed 4 bases, and the junction held 12 bases outside the gene matches. Germline V gene lookup returns CDR1 SGHVS and CDR2 FNYEAQ. Together with reference TRBV7-6 and TRBJ2-1, the CDR3 gives the full variable domain: GAGVSQSPRYKVTKRGQDVALRCDPISGHVSLYWYRQALGQGPEFLTYFNYEAQQDKSGLPNDRFSAERPEGSISTLTIQRTEQRDSAMYRCASSFSSGSGGFYNEQFFGPGTRLTVL.

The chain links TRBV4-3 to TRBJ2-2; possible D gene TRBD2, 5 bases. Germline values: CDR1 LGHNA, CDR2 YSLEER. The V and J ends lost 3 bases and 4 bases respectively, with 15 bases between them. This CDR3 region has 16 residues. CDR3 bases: TGCGCCAGCAGCCAGGTGGACTTTTGGGGCACCGGGGAGCTGTTTTTT. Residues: CASSQVDFWGTGELFF.

The CDR3 DNA reads TGTGCCAGCAGTTTTACAGGAACTAATCAGCCCCAGCATTTT. This encodes CASSFTGTNQPQHF. This chain connects TRBV27 to TRBJ1-5; maybe TRBD1 (5 bases). The germline gives CDR1 MNHEY, CDR2 SMNVEV (reference sequence). This CDR3 comprises 14 residues. The V gene lost 3 bases and the J gene lost 4 bases, with 10 bases spanning the gap.

This chain's CDR3 is CSVVMVGQWNEQFF. The CDR3 bases are TGCAGCGTTGTAATGGTGGGGCAATGGAATGAGCAGTTCTTC. This sequence joins TRBV29-1 and TRBJ2-1, with D perhaps matching TRBD1 (5 bases). The CDR3 sequence is 14 residues long. Germline CDR1 is SQVTM and CDR2 is ANQGSEA. The V end lost 4 bases, the J end lost 7 bases, and 17 bases lay between the germline ends.

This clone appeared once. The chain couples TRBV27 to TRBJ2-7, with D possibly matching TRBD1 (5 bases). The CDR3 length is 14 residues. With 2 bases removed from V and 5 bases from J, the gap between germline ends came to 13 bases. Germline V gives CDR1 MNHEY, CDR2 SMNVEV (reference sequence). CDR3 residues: CASSLGRVSDEQYF. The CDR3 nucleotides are TGTGCCAGCAGTTTAGGCAGGGTATCGGACGAGCAGTACTTC.

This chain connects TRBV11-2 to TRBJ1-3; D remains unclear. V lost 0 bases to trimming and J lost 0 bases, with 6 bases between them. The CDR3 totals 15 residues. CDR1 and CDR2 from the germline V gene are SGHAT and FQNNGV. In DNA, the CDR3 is TGTGCCAGCAGCTTAGATCTAGGCTCTGGAAACACCATATATTTT. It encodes CASSLDLGSGNTIYF.

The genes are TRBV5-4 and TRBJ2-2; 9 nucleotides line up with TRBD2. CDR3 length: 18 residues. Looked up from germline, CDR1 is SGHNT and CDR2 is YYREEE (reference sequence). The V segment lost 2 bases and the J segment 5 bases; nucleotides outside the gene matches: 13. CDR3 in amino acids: CASSLGEIAGVETGELFF. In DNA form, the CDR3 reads TGTGCCAGCAGCTTAGGAGAAATAGCGGGAGTAGAGACCGGGGAGCTGTTTTTT.

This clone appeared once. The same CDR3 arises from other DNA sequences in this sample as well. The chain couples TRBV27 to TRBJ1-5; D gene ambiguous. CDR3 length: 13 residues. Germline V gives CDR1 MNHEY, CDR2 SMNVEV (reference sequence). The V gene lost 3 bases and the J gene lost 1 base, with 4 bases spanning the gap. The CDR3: CASSLWSNQPQHF. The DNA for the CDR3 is TGTGCCAGCAGTTTGTGGAGCAATCAGCCCCAGCATTTT.

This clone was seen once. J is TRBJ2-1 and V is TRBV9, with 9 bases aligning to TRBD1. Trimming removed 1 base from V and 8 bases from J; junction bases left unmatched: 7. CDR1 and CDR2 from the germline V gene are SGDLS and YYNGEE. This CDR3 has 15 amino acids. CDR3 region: CASSVSGQGLDEQFF. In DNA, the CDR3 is TGTGCCAGCAGCGTATCGGGACAGGGTCTCGATGAGCAGTTCTTC. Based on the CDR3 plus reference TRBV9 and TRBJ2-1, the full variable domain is DSGVTQTPKHLITATGQRVTLRCSPRSGDLSVYWYQQSLDQGLQFLIQYYNGEERAKGNILERFSAQQFPDLHSELNLSSLELGDSALYFCASSVSGQGLDEQFFGPGTRLTVL.

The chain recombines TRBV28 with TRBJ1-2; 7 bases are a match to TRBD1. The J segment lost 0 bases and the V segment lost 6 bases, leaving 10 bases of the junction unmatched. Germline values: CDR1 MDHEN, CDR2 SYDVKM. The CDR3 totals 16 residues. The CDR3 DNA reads TGTGCCAGCAGCACGACCCGACAGGGACCTAACTATGGCTACACCTTC. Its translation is CASSTTRQGPNYGYTF.

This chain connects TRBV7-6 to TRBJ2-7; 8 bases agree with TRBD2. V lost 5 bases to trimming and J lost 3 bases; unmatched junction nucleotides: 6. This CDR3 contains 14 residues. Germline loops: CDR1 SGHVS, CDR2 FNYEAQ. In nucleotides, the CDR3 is TGTGCCAGCAGCCCAAGCGGGAGAGGCTACGAGCAGTACTTC. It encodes CASSPSGRGYEQYF. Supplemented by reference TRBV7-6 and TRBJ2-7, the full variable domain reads GAGVSQSPRYKVTKRGQDVALRCDPISGHVSLYWYRQALGQGPEFLTYFNYEAQQDKSGLPNDRFSAERPEGSISTLTIQRTEQRDSAMYRCASSPSGRGYEQYFGPGTRLTVT.

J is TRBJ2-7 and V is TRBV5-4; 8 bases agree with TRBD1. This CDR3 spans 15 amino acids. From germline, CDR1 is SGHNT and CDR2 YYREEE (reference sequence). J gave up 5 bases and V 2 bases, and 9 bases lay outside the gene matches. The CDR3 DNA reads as TGTGCCAGCAGCTTCGGACAGGGAAGTGGAAACGAGCAGTACTTC. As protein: CASSFGQGSGNEQYF.

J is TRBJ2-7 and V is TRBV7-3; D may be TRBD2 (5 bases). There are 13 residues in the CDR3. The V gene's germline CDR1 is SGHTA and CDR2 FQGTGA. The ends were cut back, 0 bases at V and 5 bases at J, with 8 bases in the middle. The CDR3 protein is CASSLTGGDEQYF. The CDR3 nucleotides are TGTGCCAGCAGCTTAACAGGAGGTGACGAGCAGTACTTC.